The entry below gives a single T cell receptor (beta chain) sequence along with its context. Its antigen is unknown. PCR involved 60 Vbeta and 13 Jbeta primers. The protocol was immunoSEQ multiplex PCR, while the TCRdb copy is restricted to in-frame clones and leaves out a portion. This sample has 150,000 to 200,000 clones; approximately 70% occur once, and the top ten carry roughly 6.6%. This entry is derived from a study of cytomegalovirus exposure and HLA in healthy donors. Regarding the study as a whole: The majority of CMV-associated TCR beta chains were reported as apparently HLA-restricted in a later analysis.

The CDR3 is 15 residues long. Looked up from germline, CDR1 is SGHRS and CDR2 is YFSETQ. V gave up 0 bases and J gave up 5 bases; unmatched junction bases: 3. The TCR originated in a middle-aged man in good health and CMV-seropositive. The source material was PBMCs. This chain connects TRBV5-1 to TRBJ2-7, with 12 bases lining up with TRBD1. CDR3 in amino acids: CASSLGGTGGNEQYF. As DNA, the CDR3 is TGCGCCAGCAGCTTGGGGGGGACAGGGGGCAACGAGCAGTACTTC.